This T cell receptor (beta chain) was identified during a study of blood T cell repertoires in COVID-19. Source study methods: Amplification from reference gene primers served as the basis for estimated nucleated cell counts. Profiled with immunoSEQ multiplex PCR; TCRdb holds only in-frame clones, not every one. That table is the source of V, J and clone size, and D and trimming were worked out from the DNA. The table lists some 400,000 clones, around 90% of them singletons. The V and J ends lost 4 bases and 0 bases, in that order; junction bases with no gene match: 3. Germline CDR1 is SQVTM and CDR2 is ANQGSEA. The CDR3 has 15 amino acids. This clone was found once.

The sequence was obtained from a man aged 18 to 35 with active or convalescent COVID-19. The material sequenced was peripheral blood. This sequence joins TRBV29-1 and TRBJ2-6, with 7 bases aligning to TRBD1. The CDR3 DNA reads TGCAGCGTTGTAGGGACAGCCTCTGGGGCCAACGTCCTGACTTTC. It codes for CSVVGTASGANVLTF.